The rows below give T cell receptor beta chains drawn from one sample of a study of cytomegalovirus exposure and HLA in healthy donors. Here immunoSEQ multiplex PCR was the method, and the copy in TCRdb shows in-frame clones only, minus some. Found here are a few hundred thousand clones, around 75% of them singletons; the top ten hold under 2%. Sequenced input: PBMCs. These TCRs come from a young woman in good health and CMV-seronegative. The CDR3 runs from the conserved cysteine through the conserved F or W. D genes are given only for firm matches. Not all rows give a size; the values are once, few, many and, for expanded clones, a class.

D gene: TRBD2; clone size: NA; J gene: TRBJ2-5; V gene: TRBV30; CDR3 protein: CAWSHSGGGETQYF
D gene: NA; clone size: NA; J gene: TRBJ2-1; V gene: TRBV7-9; CDR3 protein: CASSLGSTNEQFF
D gene: TRBD2; clone size: NA; J gene: TRBJ2-3; V gene: TRBV5-4; CDR3 protein: CASSLGPLAGETDTQYF
D gene: NA; clone size: NA; J gene: TRBJ1-6; V gene: TRBV4-2; CDR3 protein: CASSLQSGGYNSPLHF
D gene: TRBD1; clone size: NA; J gene: TRBJ1-2; V gene: TRBV9; CDR3 protein: CASSGTGSLANYGYTF
D gene: NA; clone size: NA; J gene: TRBJ1-3; V gene: TRBV11-3; CDR3 protein: CASSLRAHSGNTIYF
D gene: TRBD2; clone size: few; J gene: TRBJ2-7; V gene: TRBV7-8; CDR3 protein: CASSLPLRLASYEQYF
D gene: NA; clone size: NA; J gene: TRBJ1-1; V gene: TRBV18; CDR3 protein: CASSPRQGSLGDTEAFF
D gene: TRBD1; clone size: NA; J gene: TRBJ2-2; V gene: TRBV7-2; CDR3 protein: CASSFGQGNTGELFF
D gene: NA; clone size: NA; J gene: NA; V gene: TRBV25-1; CDR3 protein: CASSPGTYTYEQYF
D gene: NA; clone size: NA; J gene: TRBJ1-3; V gene: TRBV5-1; CDR3 protein: CASSLEGQGYGNTIYF
D gene: NA; clone size: NA; J gene: TRBJ2-5; V gene: TRBV29-1; CDR3 protein: CSVVDPGVGETQYF
D gene: NA; clone size: few; J gene: TRBJ2-7; V gene: TRBV10-1; CDR3 protein: CASSESGRGEQYF
D gene: NA; clone size: few; J gene: TRBJ1-2; V gene: TRBV12-5; CDR3 protein: CASGKQVHYGYTF
D gene: NA; clone size: NA; J gene: TRBJ1-3; V gene: TRBV25-1; CDR3 protein: CASKPAVSGNTIYF
D gene: TRBD2; clone size: NA; J gene: TRBJ2-5; V gene: TRBV4-1; CDR3 protein: CASSPQRGGETQYF
D gene: TRBD1; clone size: NA; J gene: TRBJ1-5; V gene: TRBV18; CDR3 protein: CASSPTGAVNQPQHF
D gene: NA; clone size: NA; J gene: TRBJ2-2; V gene: TRBV5-4; CDR3 protein: CASSPQVAGELFF
D gene: NA; clone size: few; J gene: TRBJ2-1; V gene: TRBV30; CDR3 protein: CAWSVSVGEQFF
D gene: NA; clone size: NA; J gene: TRBJ1-1; V gene: TRBV30; CDR3 protein: CAWREGMVEAFF
D gene: NA; clone size: NA; J gene: TRBJ1-2; V gene: TRBV7-2; CDR3 protein: CASRVMGGGYGYTF
D gene: TRBD1; clone size: NA; J gene: TRBJ1-4; V gene: TRBV28; CDR3 protein: CASSKQGNNEKLFF
D gene: NA; clone size: once; J gene: TRBJ1-3; V gene: TRBV30; CDR3 protein: CAWSVGVGNTIYF
D gene: NA; clone size: NA; J gene: TRBJ2-3; V gene: TRBV2; CDR3 protein: CASSEVGGGTTDTQYF
D gene: TRBD2; clone size: few; J gene: TRBJ2-3; V gene: TRBV7-3; CDR3 protein: CASSRRLAGGGQDTQYF
D gene: TRBD2; clone size: NA; J gene: TRBJ2-2; V gene: TRBV11-3; CDR3 protein: CASSLRASGRTGELFF
D gene: NA; clone size: NA; J gene: TRBJ1-1; V gene: TRBV5-1; CDR3 protein: CASSLSGGGEAFF
D gene: TRBD1; clone size: NA; J gene: TRBJ2-7; V gene: TRBV6-1; CDR3 protein: CASRRTGLSSYEQYF
D gene: NA; clone size: NA; J gene: TRBJ1-1; V gene: TRBV7-9; CDR3 protein: CSSSLGGRGHTEAFF
D gene: TRBD2; clone size: NA; J gene: TRBJ2-7; V gene: TRBV6-1; CDR3 protein: CASRAISGADYEQYF
D gene: TRBD2; clone size: NA; J gene: TRBJ2-5; V gene: TRBV7-7; CDR3 protein: CASSLAWGLAEETQYF
D gene: TRBD2; clone size: NA; J gene: TRBJ2-1; V gene: TRBV27; CDR3 protein: CASSLGLAGYNEQFF
D gene: TRBD1; clone size: NA; J gene: TRBJ1-2; V gene: TRBV6-1; CDR3 protein: CASSEGGQGLFYGYTF
D gene: TRBD2; clone size: NA; J gene: TRBJ2-1; V gene: TRBV5-1; CDR3 protein: CASGRGTSSYNEQFF
D gene: NA; clone size: once; J gene: TRBJ1-1; V gene: TRBV6-1; CDR3 protein: CASRYMNTEAFF
D gene: NA; clone size: NA; J gene: TRBJ1-1; V gene: TRBV30; CDR3 protein: CAWSVGGTEAFF
D gene: TRBD2; clone size: NA; J gene: TRBJ2-7; V gene: TRBV7-9; CDR3 protein: CASSPSGATYEQYF
D gene: NA; clone size: NA; J gene: TRBJ2-3; V gene: TRBV7-3; CDR3 protein: CASSLTRTWAADTQYF
D gene: TRBD1; clone size: NA; J gene: TRBJ1-1; V gene: TRBV11-2; CDR3 protein: CASTPAGQMNTEAFF
D gene: NA; clone size: NA; J gene: TRBJ1-5; V gene: TRBV5-8; CDR3 protein: CASSLIRGNQPQHF
D gene: TRBD1; clone size: once; J gene: TRBJ1-5; V gene: TRBV5-6; CDR3 protein: CASSSRDRGLDQPQHF
D gene: TRBD1; clone size: NA; J gene: TRBJ1-1; V gene: TRBV5-7; CDR3 protein: CASSMSRTGPWPAFF
D gene: TRBD1; clone size: NA; J gene: TRBJ1-2; V gene: TRBV7-9; CDR3 protein: CASSAEQGNYGYTF
D gene: NA; clone size: NA; J gene: TRBJ2-3; V gene: TRBV10-1; CDR3 protein: CASSEERVGEDTQYF
D gene: NA; clone size: few; J gene: TRBJ1-5; V gene: TRBV30; CDR3 protein: CAWSGGGNQPQHF
D gene: NA; clone size: NA; J gene: TRBJ1-6; V gene: TRBV27; CDR3 protein: CASRDYGSSNSPLHF
D gene: NA; clone size: once; J gene: TRBJ2-2; V gene: TRBV9; CDR3 protein: CASSVEVNTGELFF
D gene: NA; clone size: NA; J gene: TRBJ2-1; V gene: TRBV5-6; CDR3 protein: CASSSRGLHYEQFF
D gene: NA; clone size: NA; J gene: TRBJ1-6; V gene: TRBV7-9; CDR3 protein: CASSLATVSGSPLHF
D gene: TRBD1; clone size: few; J gene: TRBJ2-7; V gene: TRBV19; CDR3 protein: CASSGQGAAYEQYF
D gene: TRBD2; clone size: NA; J gene: TRBJ2-2; V gene: TRBV30; CDR3 protein: CARGGAGELFF